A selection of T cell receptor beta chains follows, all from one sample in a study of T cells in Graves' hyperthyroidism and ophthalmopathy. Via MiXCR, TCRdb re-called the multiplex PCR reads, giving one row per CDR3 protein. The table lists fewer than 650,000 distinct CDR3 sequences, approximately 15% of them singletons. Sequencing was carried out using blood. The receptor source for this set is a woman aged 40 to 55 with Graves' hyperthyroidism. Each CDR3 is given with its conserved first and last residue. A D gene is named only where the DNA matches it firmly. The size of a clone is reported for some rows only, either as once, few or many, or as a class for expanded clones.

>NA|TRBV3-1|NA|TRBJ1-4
CASSQDGTEKLFF
TGTGCCAGCAGCCAAGATGGCACCGAAAAACTGTTTTTT
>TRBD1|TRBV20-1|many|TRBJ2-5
CSARGGTGGETQYF
TGCAGTGCTAGAGGTGGGACAGGAGGCGAGACCCAGTACTTC
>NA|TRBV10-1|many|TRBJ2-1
CASSDRTSNEQFF
TGCGCCAGCAGTGACCGCACAAGCAATGAGCAGTTCTTC
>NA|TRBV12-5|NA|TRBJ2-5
CASGLVIHPWGLKTQYF
TGTGCTAGTGGTTTGGTAATCCATCCATGGGGGCTGAAGACCCAGTACTTC
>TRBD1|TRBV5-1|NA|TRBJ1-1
CASSKRQGPSTEAFF
TGCGCCAGCAGCAAACGACAGGGGCCGAGCACTGAAGCTTTCTTT
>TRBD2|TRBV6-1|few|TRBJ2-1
CASSERREEKFF
TGTGCCAGCAGTGAAAGGCGGGAGGAGAAGTTCTTC
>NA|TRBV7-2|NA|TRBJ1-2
CASSLLGHSGYGYTF
TGTGCCAGCAGCCTATTGGGGCATTCGGGCTATGGCTACACCTTC
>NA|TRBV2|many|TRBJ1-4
CASSVLGTGEKLFF
TGTGCCAGCAGTGTTTTGGGGACGGGTGAAAAACTGTTTTTT
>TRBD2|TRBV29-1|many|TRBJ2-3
CSPEREGQVGDTQYF
TGCAGCCCGGAGCGGGAGGGCCAGGTAGGAGATACGCAGTATTTT
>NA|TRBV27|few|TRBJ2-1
CASSTPGLYNEQFF
TGTGCCAGCAGTACCCCGGGTCTATACAATGAGCAGTTCTTC
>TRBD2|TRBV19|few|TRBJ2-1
CASSELLGGRSSYNEQFF
TGTGCCAGTAGTGAGCTCCTTGGCGGGAGGAGCTCCTACAATGAGCAGTTCTTC
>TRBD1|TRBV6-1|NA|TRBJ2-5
CASSQGTGGRETQYF
TGTGCCAGCAGTCAAGGGACAGGGGGAAGGGAGACCCAGTACTTC
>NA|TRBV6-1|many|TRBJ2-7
CASGRRIFPYEQYF
TGTGCCAGCGGCCGTAGAATATTCCCCTACGAGCAGTACTTC
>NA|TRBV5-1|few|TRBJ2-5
CASSLNTRGEETQYF
TGCGCCAGCAGCTTGAACACGAGGGGAGAAGAGACCCAGTACTTC
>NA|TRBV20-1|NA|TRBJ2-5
CSVPLTGVGTQYF
TGCAGTGTCCCGCTTACTGGGGTCGGAACCCAGTACTTC
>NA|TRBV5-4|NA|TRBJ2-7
CASSLVSQREQYF
TGTGCCAGCAGCTTGGTGAGTCAGCGCGAGCAGTACTTC
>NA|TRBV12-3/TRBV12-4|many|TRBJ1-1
CASSLGDVKAFF
TGTGCCAGCAGTTTAGGGGACGTAAAAGCTTTCTTT